A selection of T cell receptor beta chains follows, all from one sample in a study of read filtering for tumor transcriptome and immune sequencing. TCRdb recomputed calls from the reads with MiXCR, one row per CDR3 protein. The sample has approximately 6,500 distinct CDR3 sequences; 20% to 30% are singletons. Sequencing input: a population of CD138-negative cells sorted from bone marrow. The receptors shown here come from a donor over 35 with multiple myeloma. The CDR3 runs from the conserved cysteine through the conserved F or W. Fields, in order: D gene, J gene, clone size, V gene, CDR3 DNA, CDR3 protein. D genes are given only for firm matches. Expanded clones get a size class; other rows say once, few or many, or leave the size out.

-,TRBJ2-3,-,TRBV5-1,TGCGCCAGCAGCCAGGGCAGGCCAGATACGCAGTATTTT,CASSQGRPDTQYF
TRBD2,TRBJ2-1,many,TRBV30,TGTGCCTGGAGTTATGGGACTAGCGGGAGGGCCCTCAATGAGCAGTTCTTC,CAWSYGTSGRALNEQFF
-,TRBJ2-2,many,TRBV25-1,TGTGCCAGCAGTGATTCTTCCAGGTCCAACACCGGGGAGCTGTTTTTT,CASSDSSRSNTGELFF
-,TRBJ2-1,many,TRBV9,TGTGCCAGCAGCGTCGGTCCTTACAATGAGCAGTTCTTC,CASSVGPYNEQFF
TRBD1,TRBJ1-5,many,TRBV20-1,TGCAGTGCTCAAGCCGACAGGGAGGGACAGCCCCAGCATTTT,CSAQADREGQPQHF
TRBD2,TRBJ2-1,many,TRBV7-2,TGTGCCAGCAGCTTTATAGCGGGAGTCAACTACAATGAGCAGTTCTTC,CASSFIAGVNYNEQFF
TRBD2,TRBJ2-1,-,TRBV20-1,TGCAGTGGAGGTGGGAGCGGGAGGGCTTTTGAGCAGTTCTTC,CSGGGSGRAFEQFF
-,TRBJ2-2,many,TRBV20-1,TGCAGTGCTTCCCATCTGGGCCCCGGGGAGCTGTTTTTT,CSASHLGPGELFF
-,TRBJ2-1,many,TRBV3-1,TGTGCCAGCAGTCAGGAAAATGAGCAGTTCTTC,CASSQENEQFF
-,TRBJ2-2,many,TRBV6-5,TGTGCCAGCAGAACCTTGGGGGGCACCGGGGAGCTGTTTTTT,CASRTLGGTGELFF
TRBD2,TRBJ2-1,many,TRBV20-1,TGCAGTGCTTCCTTTAGCGGGGCCTCCTCCTACAATGAGCAGTTCTTC,CSASFSGASSYNEQFF
-,TRBJ1-5,many,TRBV6-6,TGTGCCAGCCGAGGGACCGGGGGGCCCAATCAGCCCCAGCATTTT,CASRGTGGPNQPQHF
-,TRBJ2-7,many,TRBV7-2,TGTGCCAGCAGCTCCTTCGCAGGTCCCTACGAGCAGTACTTC,CASSSFAGPYEQYF
TRBD1,TRBJ2-3,many,TRBV6-1,TGTGCCAGCAGTGAAGGCTCAGGCCAGGGGGCCGATACGCAGTATTTT,CASSEGSGQGADTQYF
-,TRBJ1-1,many,TRBV20-1,TGCAGTGCTAGACCCTGGGACAAACCGAACACTGAAGCTTTCTTT,CSARPWDKPNTEAFF
TRBD2,TRBJ2-1,medium-sized,TRBV12-3/TRBV12-4,TGTGCCAGCAGTTTCCCCTCCAGCGGGAGTATTCGAACGAGTTACAATGAGCAGTTCTTC,CASSFPSSGSIRTSYNEQFF
-,TRBJ1-1,many,TRBV7-9,TGTGCCAGCAGCTTACTGGGAACAGGAGGGAACACTGAAGCTTTCTTT,CASSLLGTGGNTEAFF
-,TRBJ1-1,many,TRBV11-1,TGTGCCAGCAGCTTAGACCAGGGCTGGAACACTGAAGCTTTCTTT,CASSLDQGWNTEAFF
-,TRBJ1-1,many,TRBV10-3,TGTGCCATCAGTGAGATACGAAGTGTGGGACGGGGCACTGAAGCTTTCTTT,CAISEIRSVGRGTEAFF
-,TRBJ2-5,many,TRBV30,TGTGCCTGGAGTCTGGCATATCAAGAGACCCAGTACTTC,CAWSLAYQETQYF
-,TRBJ2-1,many,TRBV4-3,TGCGCCAGCAGCCTAACGACAGGGAGGGGTGAGCAGTTCTTC,CASSLTTGRGEQFF
TRBD1,TRBJ1-4,many,TRBV6-5,TGTGCCAGCAGTGGGGACAGGGGAAGAGGGGTTGCTAATGAAAAACTGTTTTTT,CASSGDRGRGVANEKLFF
TRBD1,TRBJ1-1,-,TRBV7-9,TGTGCCACTAGCTTATCCGGGACAGGGGAGGACACTGAAGCTTTCTTT,CATSLSGTGEDTEAFF
-,TRBJ2-1,many,TRBV30,TGTGCCTGGAGTCGGGCCTCTGGGGGCGATGAGCAGTTCTTC,CAWSRASGGDEQFF
TRBD2,TRBJ2-7,few,TRBV20-1,TGCAGTGCTTTGCCGGGACTAGCGTTCTCCTACGAGCAGTACTTC,CSALPGLAFSYEQYF
-,TRBJ2-5,-,TRBV2,TGTGCCAGCACCTCAACCCGGGGCACGGAGACCCAGTACTTC,CASTSTRGTETQYF
-,TRBJ2-7,many,TRBV28,TGTGCCAGCAGTTTATACACGGACTACGAGCAGTACTTC,CASSLYTDYEQYF
-,TRBJ1-6,large,TRBV7-8,TGTGCCAGCAGCTTACGGGACCGAAATAATTCACCCCTCCACTTT,CASSLRDRNNSPLHF
-,TRBJ2-5,-,TRBV7-6,TGTGCCAGCAGCTTAGGTGCAGGGACGCAAGAGACCCAGTACTTC,CASSLGAGTQETQYF
-,TRBJ2-1,many,TRBV4-2,TGTGCCAGCAGCCAAGCTCGAGGTAACTACCTCGACAATGAGCAGTTCTTC,CASSQARGNYLDNEQFF
TRBD1,TRBJ2-1,medium-sized,TRBV4-2,TGTGCCAGCCGCGAAACCGGGACAGGCTACTTTTATGAGCAGTTCTTC,CASRETGTGYFYEQFF